This T cell receptor beta chain was identified in a study of blood T cell repertoires in COVID-19. Clones were sequenced by immunoSEQ multiplex PCR, and TCRdb holds only the in-frame ones, with some missing. Of some 500,000 clones in the sample, around nine tenths are singletons; the top ten hold 7.8%. The source is a woman between 50 and 59 years old with COVID-19, enrolled during active disease. Source material: peripheral blood.

The DNA for the CDR3 is TGCAGCGTTGAGCCCTCGGGACAGGGCACTGAAGCTTTCTTT. Residues: CSVEPSGQGTEAFF. This rearrangement joins TRBV29-1 to TRBJ1-1, with 9 positions matching TRBD1. The CDR3 length is 14 residues. The J segment lost 4 bases and the V segment lost 3 bases, leaving 6 bases of the junction unmatched. CDR1 and CDR2 (germline): SQVTM, ANQGSEA.